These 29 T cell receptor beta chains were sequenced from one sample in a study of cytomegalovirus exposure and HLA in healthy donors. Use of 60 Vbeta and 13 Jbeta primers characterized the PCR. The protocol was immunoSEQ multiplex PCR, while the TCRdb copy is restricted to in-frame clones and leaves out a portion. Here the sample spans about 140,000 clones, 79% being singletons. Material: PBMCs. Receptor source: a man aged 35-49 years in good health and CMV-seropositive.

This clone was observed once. The CDR3 region has the DNA TGTGCCAGCGCTGAAGTCTTCTATGGCTACACCTTC. It translates to CASAEVFYGYTF. The rearrangement uses TRBV6-1 and TRBJ1-2; D is unclear. The CDR3 sequence is 12 residues long. Germline CDR1 and CDR2: MNHNS and SASEGT. Trimming left V 8 bases short and J 4 bases short, with 11 bases between.

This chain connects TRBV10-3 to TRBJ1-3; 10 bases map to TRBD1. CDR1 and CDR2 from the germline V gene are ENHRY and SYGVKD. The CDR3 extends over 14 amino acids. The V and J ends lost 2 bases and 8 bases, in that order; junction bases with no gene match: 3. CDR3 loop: CAISEGDRGHTIYF. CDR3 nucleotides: TGTGCCATCAGTGAGGGGGACAGGGGTCACACCATATATTTT.

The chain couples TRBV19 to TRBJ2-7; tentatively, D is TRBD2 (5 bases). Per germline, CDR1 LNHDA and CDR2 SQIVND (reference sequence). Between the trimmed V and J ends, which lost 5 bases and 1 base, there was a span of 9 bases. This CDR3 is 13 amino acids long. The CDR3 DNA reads TGTGCCAGTAGTCCCGGGGTATCCTACGAGCAGTACTTC. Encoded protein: CASSPGVSYEQYF.

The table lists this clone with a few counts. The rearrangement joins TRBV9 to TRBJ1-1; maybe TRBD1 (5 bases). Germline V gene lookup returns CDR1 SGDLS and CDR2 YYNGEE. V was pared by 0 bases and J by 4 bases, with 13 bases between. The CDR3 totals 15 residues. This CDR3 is CASSVEGTLGTEAFF. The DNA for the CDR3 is TGTGCCAGCAGCGTAGAGGGGACTTTGGGCACTGAAGCTTTCTTT.

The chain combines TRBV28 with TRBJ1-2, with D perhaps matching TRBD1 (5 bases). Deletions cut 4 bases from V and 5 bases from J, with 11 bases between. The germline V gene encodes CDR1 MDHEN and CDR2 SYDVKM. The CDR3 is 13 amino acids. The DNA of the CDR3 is TGTGCCAGCAGTTCCCAACAGGTTTATGGCTACACCTTC. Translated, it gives CASSSQQVYGYTF.

The CDR3 here is CASSPVFTGGSESTEAFF. The CDR3 DNA reads as TGTGCCAGCTCACCAGTATTTACAGGGGGGTCAGAGAGCACTGAAGCTTTCTTT. The rearrangement links TRBV18 to TRBJ1-1; TRBD1 agrees at 8 bases. The CDR3 is 18 residues long. Germline trimming cut 2 bases from V and 4 bases from J; bases unmatched to any gene: 15. Per the germline V gene, CDR1 is KGHSH and CDR2 is LQKENI.

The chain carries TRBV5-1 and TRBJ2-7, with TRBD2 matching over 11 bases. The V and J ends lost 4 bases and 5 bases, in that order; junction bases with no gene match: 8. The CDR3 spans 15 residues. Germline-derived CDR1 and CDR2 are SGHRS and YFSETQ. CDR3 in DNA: TGCGCCAGCAGCGACACTAGCGGGAGCGTTGACGAGCAGTACTTC. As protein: CASSDTSGSVDEQYF.

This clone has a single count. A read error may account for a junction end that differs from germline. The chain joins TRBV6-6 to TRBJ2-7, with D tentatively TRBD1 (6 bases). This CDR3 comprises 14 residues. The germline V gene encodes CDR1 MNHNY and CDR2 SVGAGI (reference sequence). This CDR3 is CASGQSGTTYERYF. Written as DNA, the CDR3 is TGTGCCAGCGGCCAGTCGGGGACAACCTACGAGCGGTACTTC.

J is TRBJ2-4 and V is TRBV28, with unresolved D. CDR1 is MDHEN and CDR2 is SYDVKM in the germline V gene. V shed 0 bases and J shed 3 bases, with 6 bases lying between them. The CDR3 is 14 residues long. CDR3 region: CASSLWAGKNIQYF. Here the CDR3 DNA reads TGTGCCAGCAGTTTATGGGCTGGCAAAAACATTCAGTACTTC.

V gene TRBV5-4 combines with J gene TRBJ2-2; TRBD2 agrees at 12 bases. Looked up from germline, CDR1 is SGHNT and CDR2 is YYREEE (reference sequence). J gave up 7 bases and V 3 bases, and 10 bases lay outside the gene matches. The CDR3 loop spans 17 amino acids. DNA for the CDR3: TGTGCCAGCAGCTCGCCGACTAGCGGGAGTTTTTTCGGGGAGCTGTTTTTT. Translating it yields CASSSPTSGSFFGELFF.

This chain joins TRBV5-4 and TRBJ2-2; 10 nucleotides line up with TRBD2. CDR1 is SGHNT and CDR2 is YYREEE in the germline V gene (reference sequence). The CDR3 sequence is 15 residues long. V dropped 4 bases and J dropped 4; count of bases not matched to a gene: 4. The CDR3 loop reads CASSQQRGGTGELFF. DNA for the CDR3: TGTGCCAGCAGCCAACAGCGGGGGGGCACCGGGGAGCTGTTTTTT.

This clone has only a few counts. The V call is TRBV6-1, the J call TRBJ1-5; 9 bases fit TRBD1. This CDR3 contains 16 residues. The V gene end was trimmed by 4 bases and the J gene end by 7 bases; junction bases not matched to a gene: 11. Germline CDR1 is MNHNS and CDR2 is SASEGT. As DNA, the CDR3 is TGTGCCAGCAGTGCAGGGGCGGGGACAGGGTCACAGCCCCAGCATTTT. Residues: CASSAGAGTGSQPQHF.

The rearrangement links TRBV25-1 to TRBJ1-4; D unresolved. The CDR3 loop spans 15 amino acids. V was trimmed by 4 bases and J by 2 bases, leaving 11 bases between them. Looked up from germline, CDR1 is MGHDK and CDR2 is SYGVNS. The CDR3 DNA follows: TGTGCCAGCAGTGCCCTCCGGGGTACTAATGAAAAACTGTTTTTT. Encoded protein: CASSALRGTNEKLFF.

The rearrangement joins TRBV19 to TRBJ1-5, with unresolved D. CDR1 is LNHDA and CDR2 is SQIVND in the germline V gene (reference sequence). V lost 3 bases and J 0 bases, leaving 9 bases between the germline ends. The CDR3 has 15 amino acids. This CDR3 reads CASSISVFSNQPQHF. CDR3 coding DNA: TGTGCCAGTAGTATTTCGGTATTTAGCAATCAGCCCCAGCATTTT.

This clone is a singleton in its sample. The CDR3 sequence is CASSSRLASISTDTQYF. For the CDR3, the DNA is TGTGCCAGCAGTTCCCGACTAGCGAGTATCAGCACAGATACGCAGTATTTT. V usage is TRBV27 and J usage is TRBJ2-3; TRBD2 matches at 8 bases. The CDR3 runs to 17 residues. Germline V lookup: CDR1 MNHEY, CDR2 SMNVEV (reference sequence). The junction had 9 bases not matched to a gene; V was cut back by 4 bases and J by 0 bases.

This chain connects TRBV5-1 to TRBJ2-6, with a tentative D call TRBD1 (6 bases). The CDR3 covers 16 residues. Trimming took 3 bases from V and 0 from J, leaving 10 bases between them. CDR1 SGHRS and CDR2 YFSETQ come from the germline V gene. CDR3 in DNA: TGCGCCAGCAGCTGGACAGAGGTCTCTGGGGCCAACGTCCTGACTTTC. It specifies CASSWTEVSGANVLTF.

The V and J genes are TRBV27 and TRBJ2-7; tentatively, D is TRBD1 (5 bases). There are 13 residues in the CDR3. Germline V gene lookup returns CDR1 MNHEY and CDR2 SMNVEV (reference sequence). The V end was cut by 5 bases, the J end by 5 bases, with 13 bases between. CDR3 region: CASSNSGSHEQYF. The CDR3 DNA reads TGTGCCAGCAGTAACTCAGGGTCCCACGAGCAGTACTTC.

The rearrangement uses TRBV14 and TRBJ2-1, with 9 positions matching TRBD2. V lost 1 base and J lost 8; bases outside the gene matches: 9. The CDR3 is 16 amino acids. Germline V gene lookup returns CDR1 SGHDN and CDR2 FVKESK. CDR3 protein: CASSQGAGGPIDEQFF. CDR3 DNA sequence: TGTGCCAGCAGCCAAGGGGCGGGAGGGCCTATAGATGAGCAGTTCTTC.

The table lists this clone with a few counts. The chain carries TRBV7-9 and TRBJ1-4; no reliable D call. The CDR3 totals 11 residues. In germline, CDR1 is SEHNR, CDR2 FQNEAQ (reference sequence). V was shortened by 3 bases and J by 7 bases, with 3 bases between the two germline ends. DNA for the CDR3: TGTGCCAGCAGCTTCAGTGAAAAACTGTTTTTT. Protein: CASSFSEKLFF.

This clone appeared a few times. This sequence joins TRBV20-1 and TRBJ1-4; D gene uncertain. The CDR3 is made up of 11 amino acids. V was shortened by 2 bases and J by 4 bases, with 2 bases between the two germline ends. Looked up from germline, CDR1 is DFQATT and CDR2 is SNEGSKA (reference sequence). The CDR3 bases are TGCAGTGCTAGACATAATGAAAAACTGTTTTTT. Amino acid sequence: CSARHNEKLFF.

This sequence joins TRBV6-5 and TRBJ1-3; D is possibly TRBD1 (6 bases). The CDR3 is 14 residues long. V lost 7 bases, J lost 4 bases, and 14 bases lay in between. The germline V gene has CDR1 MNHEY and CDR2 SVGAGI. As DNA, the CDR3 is TGTGCCAGCACCCCGGGACACCACGGAAACACCATATATTTT. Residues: CASTPGHHGNTIYF.

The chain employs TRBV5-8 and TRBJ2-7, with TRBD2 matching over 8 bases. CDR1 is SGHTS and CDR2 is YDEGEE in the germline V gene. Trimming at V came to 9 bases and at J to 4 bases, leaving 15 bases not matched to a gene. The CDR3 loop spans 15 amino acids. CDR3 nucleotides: TGTGCCACCTCATACGGGGGGGAGGAGTATTACGAGCAGTACTTC. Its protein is CATSYGGEEYYEQYF. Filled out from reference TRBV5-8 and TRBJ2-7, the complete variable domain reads EAGVTQSPTHLIKTRGQQATLRCSPISGHTSVYWYQQALGLGLQFLLWYDEGEERNRGNFPPRFSGRQFPNYSSELNVNALELEDSALYLCATSYGGEEYYEQYFGPGTRLTVT.

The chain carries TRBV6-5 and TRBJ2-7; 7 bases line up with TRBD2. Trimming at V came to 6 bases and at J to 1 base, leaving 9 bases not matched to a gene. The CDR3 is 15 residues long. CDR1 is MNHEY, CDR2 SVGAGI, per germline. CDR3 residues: CASRGSSGNSYEQYF. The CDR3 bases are TGTGCCAGCAGAGGATCTAGCGGAAATTCCTACGAGCAGTACTTC.

The CDR3 sequence is CASSPTSSGSSSYNEQFF. CDR3 bases: TGTGCCAGCTCACCAACCTCGAGCGGGTCTAGCTCCTACAATGAGCAGTTCTTC. This chain uses TRBV18 with TRBJ2-1, with D possibly matching TRBD2 (6 bases). The CDR3 runs 18 residues. Trimming shortened V by 2 bases and J by 0 bases, and 17 bases separated the two germline ends. Germline CDR1 KGHSH, CDR2 LQKENI.

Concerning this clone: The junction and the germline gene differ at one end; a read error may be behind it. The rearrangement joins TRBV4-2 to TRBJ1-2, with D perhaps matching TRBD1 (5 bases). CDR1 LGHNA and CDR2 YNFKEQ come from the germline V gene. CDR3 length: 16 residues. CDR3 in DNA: TGTGCCAGCAGCCCAGAACTCGGCAGGGTGTTATATGACTACACCTTC. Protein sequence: CASSPELGRVLYDYTF.

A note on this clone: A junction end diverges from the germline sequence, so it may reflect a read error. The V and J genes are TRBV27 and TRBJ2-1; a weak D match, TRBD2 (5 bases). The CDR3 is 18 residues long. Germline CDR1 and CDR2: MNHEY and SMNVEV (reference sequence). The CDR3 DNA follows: TGTGCCAGCACCCCCAGAGGGAGAGGAGTAGATACATACAATGAGCGGTTCTTC. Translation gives CASTPRGRGVDTYNERFF.

This CDR3 reads CASSLRTENTGELFF. The CDR3, as DNA: TGTGCCAGCAGCCTAAGGACAGAGAACACCGGGGAGCTGTTTTTT. This rearrangement joins TRBV5-5 to TRBJ2-2; the D gene is possibly TRBD1 (6 bases). Between the trimmed V and J ends, which lost 4 bases and 1 base, there was a span of 11 bases. The CDR3 covers 15 residues. Germline V CDR1 and CDR2: SGHKS, YYEKEE (reference sequence).

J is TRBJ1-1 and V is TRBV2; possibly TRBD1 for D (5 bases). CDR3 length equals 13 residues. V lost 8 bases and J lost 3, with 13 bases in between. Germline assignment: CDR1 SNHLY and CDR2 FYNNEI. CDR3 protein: CASVRVRDTEAFF. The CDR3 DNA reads TGTGCCAGCGTCAGGGTTCGTGACACTGAAGCTTTCTTT.

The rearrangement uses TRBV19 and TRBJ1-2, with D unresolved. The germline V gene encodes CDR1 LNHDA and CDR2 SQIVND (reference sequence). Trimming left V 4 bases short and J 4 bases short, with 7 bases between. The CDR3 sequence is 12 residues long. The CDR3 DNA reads TGTGCCAGTAGTAATGTACTCTATGGCTACACCTTC. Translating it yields CASSNVLYGYTF.